What follows are 32 T cell receptor beta chains derived from one specimen sequenced in a study of T cell changes during pregnancy in multiple sclerosis. Some clones are missing from TCRdb's copy, which holds only in-frame ones; the method was immunoSEQ multiplex PCR. The sample records about 68,000 clones, more than 80% being singletons. Sequenced material: peripheral blood, taken in the second trimester of pregnancy. Source of these receptors: a female donor with multiple sclerosis, enrolled in a pregnancy study.

The chain carries TRBV5-1 and TRBJ2-3; 11 bases map to TRBD2. Germline V gene data show CDR1 as SGHRS and CDR2 as YFSETQ. V shed 1 base, J shed 6 bases, and the junction held 10 bases outside the gene matches. The CDR3 totals 17 residues. The CDR3 DNA is TGCGCCAGCAGCTTGCGCCCTAGCGGGAGGTCTTCGGATACGCAGTATTTT. This encodes CASSLRPSGRSSDTQYF.

This chain connects TRBV18 to TRBJ2-7; TRBD2 matches 10 bases. The CDR3 is 15 amino acids. The V segment lost 3 bases and the J segment 3 bases; nucleotides outside the gene matches: 5. The germline V gene has CDR1 KGHSH and CDR2 LQKENI. CDR3 amino acids: CASSPQRGGNYEQYF. DNA of the CDR3: TGTGCCAGCTCACCCCAGCGGGGGGGTAACTACGAGCAGTACTTC.

CDR3 region: CASSPQPPHSPLHF. The CDR3 DNA reads TGCGCCAGCAGTCCACAGCCCCCTCATTCACCCCTCCACTTT. The genes are TRBV4-1 and TRBJ1-6, with unresolved D. The CDR3 contains 14 residues. CDR1 is MGHRA, CDR2 YSYEKL, per germline. V was trimmed by 6 bases and J by 8 bases, leaving 14 bases between them.

The gene calls are TRBV19 and TRBJ1-4, with TRBD1 identical over 7 bases. CDR3 size: 16 residues. With 5 bases clipped from V and 0 bases from J, the junction kept 6 bases outside the gene matches. Germline V CDR1 and CDR2: LNHDA, SQIVND (reference sequence). CDR3 loop: CASSSRGATTNEKLFF. In nucleotides, the CDR3 is TGTGCCAGTAGTTCCAGGGGGGCCACAACTAATGAAAAACTGTTTTTT.

This clone was observed a few times. The chain links TRBV6-5 to TRBJ2-5; D call uncertain. From germline, CDR1 is MNHEY and CDR2 SVGAGI. The CDR3 is 15 amino acids. V lost 2 bases and J lost 1, with 11 bases in between. CDR3 sequence (DNA): TGTGCCAGCAGTTACACCACAGTACCCCAAGAGACCCAGTACTTC. Protein sequence: CASSYTTVPQETQYF.

This clone came up once. The rearrangement links TRBV6-4 to TRBJ1-1; 9 nucleotides match TRBD1. Looked up from germline, CDR1 is MRHNA and CDR2 is SNTAGT. With 5 bases clipped from V and 6 bases from J, the junction kept 7 bases outside the gene matches. The CDR3 has 14 amino acids. The CDR3 DNA sequence: TGTGCCAGCAGTTTGGGACAGGGTGGCGCTGAAGCTTTCTTT. Residues: CASSLGQGGAEAFF.

The CDR3, as DNA: TGTGCCAGCAGCCCCGGGGGACTAGCGGGGGGAGAGACCCAGTACTTC. This sequence encodes CASSPGGLAGGETQYF. V and J are TRBV5-8 and TRBJ2-5; TRBD2 matches 15 bases. The trim removed 4 bases at V and 4 bases at J, leaving 5 bases unmatched. The CDR3 length is 16 residues. Germline CDR1 reads SGHTS; CDR2 reads YDEGEE.

The V gene is TRBV4-2, the J gene TRBJ1-2, with TRBD1 as a possible D gene (5 bases). V lost 0 bases and J lost 8, with 22 bases in between. The CDR3 totals 17 residues. Germline assignment: CDR1 LGHNA and CDR2 YNFKEQ. The DNA for the CDR3 is TGTGCCAGCAGCCAAGACCCGGGACTCCGCCTCGGATACGGCTACACCTTC. This codes for CASSQDPGLRLGYGYTF.

In DNA, the CDR3 is TGTGCCAGCAGCCCGCAGACAGGGGAAGTGTTCGAGCAGTACTTC. The encoded protein is CASSPQTGEVFEQYF. The chain combines TRBV7-9 with TRBJ2-7; 8 nucleotides line up with TRBD1. Germline V gene sequence: CDR1 SEHNR, CDR2 FQNEAQ (reference sequence). The ends lost 5 bases at V and 6 bases at J; junction bases unmatched: 12. The CDR3 spans 15 residues.

Only one count was recorded for this clone. The J gene is TRBJ2-5, the V gene TRBV7-9; TRBD1 matches at 9 bases. CDR1 is SEHNR and CDR2 is FQNEAQ in the germline V gene (reference sequence). The length of the CDR3 is 13 residues. With 6 bases clipped from V and 5 bases from J, the junction kept 4 bases outside the gene matches. This CDR3 is CASRSDRGETQYF. CDR3 DNA sequence: TGTGCCAGCAGGTCGGACAGGGGCGAGACCCAGTACTTC.

The chain is built from TRBV7-9 and TRBJ1-2, with 10 bases fitting TRBD1. CDR3 size: 15 residues. Losses at the gene ends were 6 bases for V and 5 bases for J; bases not matched to a gene: 9. Germline V gene lookup returns CDR1 SEHNR and CDR2 FQNEAQ (reference sequence). This chain's CDR3 is CASRPGQGEGYGYTF. The DNA for the CDR3 is TGTGCCAGCAGACCTGGACAGGGGGAAGGGTATGGCTACACCTTC.

The V call is TRBV5-6, the J call TRBJ1-6; weak D call: TRBD1 (5 bases). CDR1 and CDR2 (germline): SGHDT, YYEEEE. Trimming pared 0 bases from V and 9 bases from J, leaving 13 bases between. The CDR3 has 15 amino acids. The CDR3 DNA reads TGTGCCAGCAGCTTGGGGGGCAGGGAGGTTTCACCCCTCCACTTT. Encoded protein: CASSLGGREVSPLHF.

The V call is TRBV19, the J call TRBJ2-7; TRBD1 aligns across 8 bases. Looked up from germline, CDR1 is LNHDA and CDR2 is SQIVND (reference sequence). This CDR3 is built from 15 residues. Trimming at V came to 6 bases and at J to 3 bases, leaving 10 bases not matched to a gene. The CDR3 nucleotides read TGTGCCAGTAGCCTTTCGACAGGGGATTTCTACGAGCAGTACTTC. It yields the protein CASSLSTGDFYEQYF.

This clone showed up many times. This chain uses TRBV9 with TRBJ1-4; no reliable D call. Trimming shortened V by 4 bases and J by 8 bases, and 18 bases separated the two germline ends. The CDR3 consists of 15 residues. Germline V gene lookup returns CDR1 SGDLS and CDR2 YYNGEE. The CDR3 reads CASSPFLGAGEKLFF. The CDR3 DNA follows: TGTGCCAGCAGCCCCTTTTTGGGAGCGGGGGAAAAACTGTTTTTT.

The chain is built from TRBV12-5 and TRBJ2-3; unclear D gene. V lost 2 bases, J lost 1 base, and 10 bases lay in between. Germline assignment: CDR1 LGHNT and CDR2 FRNRAP. This CDR3 has 15 residues. CDR3 bases: TGTGCTAGTGGTTTGTTCGAGTCCCGCACAGATACGCAGTATTTT. Amino acid sequence: CASGLFESRTDTQYF. The whole variable domain, filled in from reference TRBV12-5 and TRBJ2-3, reads DARVTQTPRHKVTEMGQEVTMRCQPILGHNTVFWYRQTMMQGLELLAYFRNRAPLDDSGMPKDRFSAEMPDATLATLKIQPSEPRDSAVYFCASGLFESRTDTQYFGPGTRLTVL.

This clone was seen only once. This chain joins TRBV12-5 and TRBJ2-5; D may be TRBD2 (5 bases). The CDR3 runs 16 residues. Germline-derived CDR1 and CDR2 are LGHNT and FRNRAP. V lost 9 bases and J 2 bases, leaving 22 bases between the germline ends. The CDR3 reads CASTPGNSGRQETQYF. CDR3 sequence (DNA): TGTGCTAGCACCCCGGGGAATTCCGGCAGACAAGAGACCCAGTACTTC.

This chain joins TRBV9 and TRBJ1-3, with 10 nucleotides matching TRBD1. The junction had 4 bases not matched to a gene; V was cut back by 4 bases and J by 3 bases. From germline, CDR1 is SGDLS and CDR2 YYNGEE. This CDR3 has 15 amino acids. As DNA, the CDR3 is TGTGCCAGCAGCACGACAGGGGGCTTTGGAAACACCATATATTTT. This gives the protein CASSTTGGFGNTIYF. The complete variable domain, with remaining parts taken from reference TRBV9 and TRBJ1-3, reads DSGVTQTPKHLITATGQRVTLRCSPRSGDLSVYWYQQSLDQGLQFLIQYYNGEERAKGNILERFSAQQFPDLHSELNLSSLELGDSALYFCASSTTGGFGNTIYFGEGSWLTVV.

V and J are TRBV7-3 and TRBJ2-1, with D possibly TRBD2 on 5 matching bases. Trimming stripped 2 bases from V and 5 bases from J, with 7 bases between. Germline V gene lookup returns CDR1 SGHTA and CDR2 FQGTGA. The CDR3 has 13 amino acids. The CDR3 DNA reads TGTGCCAGCAGCTTACAGCGGCACAATGAGCAGTTCTTC. This encodes CASSLQRHNEQFF.

The chain joins TRBV15 to TRBJ1-2; 7 positions agree with TRBD1. Looked up from germline, CDR1 is LNHNV and CDR2 is YYDKDF (reference sequence). V was clipped by 0 bases and J by 7 bases; unmatched bases: 8. The CDR3 extends over 15 amino acids. CDR3 nucleotides: TGTGCCACCAGCAGAGAAGGGACAGTCGACGGTGGCTACACCTTC. As protein: CATSREGTVDGGYTF.

The CDR3 DNA reads TGTGCCAGTACTTTAGCTGGGGGCGGGAACACTGAAGCTTTCTTT. As protein: CASTLAGGGNTEAFF. The chain links TRBV19 to TRBJ1-1, with a possible D match to TRBD1 (6 bases). The ends were cut back, 7 bases at V and 1 base at J, with 16 bases in the middle. Germline V gene lookup returns CDR1 LNHDA and CDR2 SQIVND (reference sequence). The CDR3 runs 15 residues.

This rearrangement joins TRBV15 to TRBJ1-6, with a possible D match to TRBD1 (6 bases). CDR3 size: 15 residues. Germline-derived CDR1 and CDR2 are LNHNV and YYDKDF (reference sequence). The V gene lost 5 bases and the J gene lost 10 bases, with 18 bases spanning the gap. The CDR3 sequence is CATSGDRDILSPLHF. CDR3 coding DNA: TGTGCCACCAGCGGGGACCGGGACATCTTATCACCCCTCCACTTT.

V is TRBV7-2 and J is TRBJ2-7; 8 bases are a match to TRBD2. The CDR3 spans 16 residues. With 5 bases clipped from V and 0 bases from J, the junction kept 9 bases outside the gene matches. Germline loops: CDR1 SGHTA, CDR2 FQGNSA. CDR3 region: CASSQWTGGSSYEQYF. DNA for the CDR3: TGTGCCAGCAGCCAGTGGACGGGGGGGAGCTCCTACGAGCAGTACTTC.

In this sample, this clone turned up once. This chain uses TRBV7-3 with TRBJ1-2, with D tentatively TRBD1 (6 bases). Germline V lookup: CDR1 SGHTA, CDR2 FQGTGA. The CDR3 contains 14 residues. Trimming left V 5 bases short and J 8 bases short, with 18 bases between. The CDR3 sequence is CASSPTGAGAGYTF. The CDR3 DNA reads TGTGCCAGCAGCCCAACGGGTGCGGGGGCGGGCTACACCTTC.

The chain uses TRBV7-2 and TRBJ1-6; 7 nucleotides align to TRBD1. Looked up from germline, CDR1 is SGHTA and CDR2 is FQGNSA. The junction had 7 bases not matched to a gene; V was cut back by 1 base and J by 7 bases. The CDR3 totals 16 residues. CDR3 sequence (DNA): TGTGCCAGCAGCTTAGGTCCGACAGGGTTAAATTCACCCCTCCACTTT. It translates to CASSLGPTGLNSPLHF.

J is TRBJ1-2 and V is TRBV2; D is unresolved. Trimming left V 10 bases short and J 0 bases short, with 12 bases between. Germline V lookup: CDR1 SNHLY, CDR2 FYNNEI. The CDR3 is 13 amino acids. The CDR3 loop is CANLLRPNYGYTF. CDR3 sequence (DNA): TGTGCCAACTTGCTCCGCCCTAACTATGGCTACACCTTC.

This clone appeared a few times. The chain uses TRBV6-1 and TRBJ1-3; D gene uncertain. Trimming stripped 0 bases from V and 1 base from J, with 13 bases between. This CDR3 has 17 amino acids. Germline lookup yields CDR1 MNHNS and CDR2 SASEGT. In nucleotides, the CDR3 is TGTGCCAGCAGTGAAGCGCATGTGTGGCAATCTGGAAACACCATATATTTT. Encoded protein: CASSEAHVWQSGNTIYF.

Details on this clone: The junction does not match germline at one end; this may be a read error. The chain recombines TRBV18 with TRBJ2-2; D is undetermined. The CDR3 sequence is 16 residues long. Germline loops: CDR1 KGHSH, CDR2 LQKENI. For the CDR3, the DNA is TGTGCCAGCTCTCCACTGACTTCCTGGAACACCGGGGAGCTGTTTTTT. It yields the protein CASSPLTSWNTGELFF.

The chain combines TRBV5-1 with TRBJ2-1, with TRBD2 identical over 7 bases. V gave up 4 bases and J gave up 5 bases; unmatched junction bases: 6. The CDR3 spans 14 residues. Per germline, CDR1 SGHRS and CDR2 YFSETQ. CDR3 in amino acids: CASSRGGQNNEQFF. CDR3 nucleotides: TGCGCCAGCAGCCGGGGAGGGCAGAACAATGAGCAGTTCTTC.

The chain carries TRBV6-6 and TRBJ1-1, with D maybe TRBD1 (6 bases). CDR3 size: 12 residues. With 4 bases removed from V and 5 bases from J, the gap between germline ends came to 8 bases. Germline-derived CDR1 and CDR2 are MNHNY and SVGAGI (reference sequence). CDR3 nucleotide sequence: TGTGCCAGCAGTTCCCAGGGGACTGAAGCTTTCTTT. Translated, it gives CASSSQGTEAFF.

The chain has TRBV11-1 and TRBJ1-2; 8 nucleotides agree with TRBD1. Germline values: CDR1 SGHAT, CDR2 FQDESV (reference sequence). V lost 5 bases and J lost 2; bases outside the gene matches: 4. The CDR3 totals 14 residues. The CDR3 DNA is TGTGCCAGCAGCGGACGACAGGGGAACTATGGCTACACCTTC. Translating it yields CASSGRQGNYGYTF.

V gene TRBV6-5 combines with J gene TRBJ1-2, with D perhaps matching TRBD1 (6 bases). Germline CDR1 and CDR2: MNHEY and SVGAGI. The V end lost 0 bases, the J end lost 3 bases, and 8 bases lay between the germline ends. This CDR3 has 14 amino acids. The CDR3 DNA reads as TGTGCCAGCAGTTACTCGTCAGGGGACTATGGCTACACCTTC. Its protein is CASSYSSGDYGYTF.

The chain combines TRBV7-9 with TRBJ2-7, with TRBD1 identical over 10 bases. The germline V gene encodes CDR1 SEHNR and CDR2 FQNEAQ (reference sequence). The ends lost 7 bases at V and 2 bases at J; junction bases unmatched: 8. There are 15 residues in the CDR3. This chain's CDR3 is CASIEGGQGTYEQYF. As DNA, the CDR3 is TGTGCCAGCATCGAGGGGGGACAGGGGACCTACGAGCAGTACTTC.